The 8 T cell receptor beta chains below come from one sample, sequenced in a study of T cells in Graves' hyperthyroidism and ophthalmopathy. Amplification targeted TCR beta CDR3 regions from RNA transcripts. The HTBI set primed first-round TCR CDR3 RT-PCR. From the multiplex PCR reads, TCRdb called clonotypes with MiXCR, one entry per CDR3 protein. The sample consists of approximately 600,000 distinct CDR3 sequences, under 15% of them appearing once. Sequencing was done on a sample of blood. The source of these receptors is a woman aged 40-49 years with Graves' ophthalmopathy.

This clonotype was found many times. The chain combines TRBV20-1 with TRBJ1-1; a weak D match, TRBD1 (5 bases). Germline CDR1 and CDR2: DFQATT and SNEGSKA (reference sequence). V was pared by 3 bases and J by 4 bases, with 12 bases between. CDR3 size: 13 residues. CDR3 sequence reads: CSASGRVGTEAFF. In nucleotides, the CDR3 is TGCAGTGCTAGCGGCAGGGTGGGCACTGAAGCTTTCTTT.

This clonotype was detected many times. The chain has TRBV27 and TRBJ1-2; 8 bases are shared with TRBD1. V lost 3 bases to trimming and J lost 6 bases; unmatched junction nucleotides: 12. Germline V gene lookup returns CDR1 MNHEY and CDR2 SMNVEV (reference sequence). The CDR3 has 16 residues. CDR3 residues: CASSLNADRAQNGYTF. CDR3 sequence (DNA): TGTGCCAGCAGTTTGAATGCGGACAGGGCCCAGAATGGCTACACCTTC.

The chain uses TRBV11-1 and TRBJ2-2, with 12 positions matching TRBD2. This CDR3 has 16 amino acids. Per the germline V gene, CDR1 is SGHAT and CDR2 is FQDESV (reference sequence). V shed 4 bases, J shed 5 bases, and the junction held 5 bases outside the gene matches. This CDR3 is CASSSTGTSGTGELFF. In DNA form, the CDR3 reads TGTGCCAGCAGCTCTACCGGGACTAGCGGGACCGGGGAGCTGTTTTTT.

This clonotype has only a few counts. The rearrangement joins TRBV28 to TRBJ2-5, with D perhaps assigned TRBD1 or TRBD2 (5 bases each). Germline V gene sequence: CDR1 MDHEN, CDR2 SYDVKM. The V gene lost 6 bases and the J gene lost 10 bases, with 15 bases spanning the gap. The CDR3 extends over 12 amino acids. CDR3 loop: CASSTAIGGQYF. CDR3 sequence (DNA): TGTGCCAGCAGCACCGCTATTGGGGGCCAGTACTTC.

V usage is TRBV6-2 or TRBV6-3 and J usage is TRBJ2-7, with TRBD2 matching over 10 bases. The trim removed 6 bases at V and 2 bases at J, leaving 10 bases unmatched. This CDR3 spans 16 amino acids. Per the germline V gene, CDR1 is MNHEY and CDR2 is SVGEGT. CDR3 sequence (DNA): TGTGCCAGCAGCACCACTAGCGGGATGAAAGCCTACGAGCAGTACTTC. Translating it yields CASSTTSGMKAYEQYF.

Points on this clonotype: It may be a read error: a sequence one base away is much more abundant. V is TRBV7-2 and J is TRBJ2-5; a possible D gene is TRBD2 (6 bases). Germline V gene data show CDR1 as SGHTA and CDR2 as FQGNSA. Trimming stripped 5 bases from V and 2 bases from J, with 18 bases between. This CDR3 contains 16 residues. CDR3 sequence reads: CASSPVGGWVQETQYF. In DNA form, the CDR3 reads TGTGCCAGCAGCCCCGTTGGAGGGTGGGTACAAGAGACCCAGTACTTC.

This clonotype was seen a handful of times. In nucleotides, the CDR3 is TGTGCCACAAACAGGGGAGGGAGTGACACCGGGGAGCTGTTTTTT. Its protein is CATNRGGSDTGELFF. V gene TRBV10-3 combines with J gene TRBJ2-2, with D perhaps given as TRBD1 or TRBD2 (7 bases each). Germline V gene lookup returns CDR1 ENHRY and CDR2 SYGVKD. Trimming stripped 10 bases from V and 3 bases from J, with 18 bases between. This CDR3 has 15 amino acids.

This clonotype was seen many times. The junction departs from the called germline gene at one end, perhaps through a read error. The chain links TRBV20-1 to TRBJ2-4, with D perhaps matching TRBD1 (6 bases). CDR1 and CDR2 (germline): DFQATT, SNEGSKA (reference sequence). The CDR3 totals 15 residues. DNA for the CDR3: TGCAGTGCTCGAGACAGGCCAGTTATCGGGAACATTCAGTACTTC. Amino acid sequence: CSARDRPVIGNIQYF.